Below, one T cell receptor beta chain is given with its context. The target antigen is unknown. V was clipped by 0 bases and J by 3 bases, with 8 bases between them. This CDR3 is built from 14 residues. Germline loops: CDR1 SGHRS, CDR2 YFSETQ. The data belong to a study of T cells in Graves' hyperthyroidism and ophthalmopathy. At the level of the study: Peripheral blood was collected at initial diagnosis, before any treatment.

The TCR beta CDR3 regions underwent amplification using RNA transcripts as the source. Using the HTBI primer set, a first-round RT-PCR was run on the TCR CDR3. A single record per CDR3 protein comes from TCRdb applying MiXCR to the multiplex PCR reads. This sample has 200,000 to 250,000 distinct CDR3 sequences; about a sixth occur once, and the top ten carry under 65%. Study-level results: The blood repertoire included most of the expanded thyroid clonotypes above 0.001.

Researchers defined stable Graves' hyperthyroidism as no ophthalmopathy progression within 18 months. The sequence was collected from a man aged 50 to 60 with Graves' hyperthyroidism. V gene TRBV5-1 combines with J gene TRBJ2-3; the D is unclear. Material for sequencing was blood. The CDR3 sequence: CASSLAQRTDTQYF. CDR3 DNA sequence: TGCGCCAGCAGCTTGGCACAGAGGACAGATACGCAGTATTTT.